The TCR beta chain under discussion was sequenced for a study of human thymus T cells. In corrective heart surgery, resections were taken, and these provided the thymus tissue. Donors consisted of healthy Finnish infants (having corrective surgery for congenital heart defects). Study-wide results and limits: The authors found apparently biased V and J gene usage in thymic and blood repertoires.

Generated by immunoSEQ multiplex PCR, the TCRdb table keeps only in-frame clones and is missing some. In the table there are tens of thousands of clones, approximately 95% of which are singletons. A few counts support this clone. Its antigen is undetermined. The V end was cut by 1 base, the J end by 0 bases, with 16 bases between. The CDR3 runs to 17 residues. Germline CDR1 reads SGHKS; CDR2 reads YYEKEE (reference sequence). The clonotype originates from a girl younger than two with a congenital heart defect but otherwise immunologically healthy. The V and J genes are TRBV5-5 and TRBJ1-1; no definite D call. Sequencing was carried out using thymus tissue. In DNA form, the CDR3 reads TGTGCCAGCAGCTTGCGCGTAAGGCAGATAATGAACACTGAAGCTTTCTTT. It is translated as CASSLRVRQIMNTEAFF.